The clone carrying this T cell receptor beta chain occurred many times. The CDR3 covers 16 residues. CDR1 is SQVTM, CDR2 ANQGSEA, per germline. The ends lost 1 base at V and 0 bases at J; junction bases unmatched: 6. This specimen comes from a study of CD8 T cells in ankylosing spondylitis. TCRdb passed the 5' RACE reads through MiXCR, listing each CDR3 protein once. The table lists some 87,000 distinct CDR3 sequences, around 9.4% of them singletons. This receptor was taken from a male donor with ankylosing spondylitis or in good health (not recorded which). The sequencing sample was made of blood, either unsorted or a sorted T cell fraction (not recorded which). J is TRBJ1-3 and V is TRBV29-1; 7 nucleotides match TRBD1. The DNA of the CDR3 is TGCAGCGTTGAAGGGGACAGCGATGTCTCTGGAAACACCATATATTTT. It encodes CSVEGDSDVSGNTIYF.